This T cell receptor (beta chain) was retrieved from a study of T-cell reconstitution after alpha-beta-depleted transplantation in children. This clonotype was counted between two and nine times. Unique molecular identifiers were incorporated into the prepared TCRbeta library. Each CDR3 protein gets one entry after TCRdb re-called the PCR reads with MiXCR. The sample lists about 610,000 distinct CDR3 sequences; roughly a tenth were seen once. Germline CDR1 reads SQVTM; CDR2 reads ANQGSEA. V shed 8 bases and J 10 bases; nucleotides not matched to a gene: 10. This CDR3 region has 11 residues. The V gene is TRBV29-1, the J gene TRBJ1-2, with TRBD1 matching 7 bases. The sequencing here drew on PBMCs from the stem cell graft donor, taken from the stem cell graft. This clonotype was sampled from a human donor who donated a stem cell graft to a child with acute myeloid leukemia. CDR3 nucleotides: TGCAGCCTTGGACAGGAACCCTTCTACACCTTC. This gives the protein CSLGQEPFYTF.